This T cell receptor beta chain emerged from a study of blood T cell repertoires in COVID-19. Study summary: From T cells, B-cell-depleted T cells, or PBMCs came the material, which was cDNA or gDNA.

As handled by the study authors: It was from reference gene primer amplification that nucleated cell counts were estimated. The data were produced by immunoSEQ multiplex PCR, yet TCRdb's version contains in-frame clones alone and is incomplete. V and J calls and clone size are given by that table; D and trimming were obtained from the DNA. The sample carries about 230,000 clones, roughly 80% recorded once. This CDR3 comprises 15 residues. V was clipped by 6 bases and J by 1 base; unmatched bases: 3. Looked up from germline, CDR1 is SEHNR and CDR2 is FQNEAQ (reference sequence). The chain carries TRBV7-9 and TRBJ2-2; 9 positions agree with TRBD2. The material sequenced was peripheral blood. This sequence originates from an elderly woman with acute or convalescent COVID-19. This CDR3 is CASRFSGGNTGELFF. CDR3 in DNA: TGTGCCAGCAGATTTAGCGGGGGGAACACCGGGGAGCTGTTTTTT.